A single sample is the source of the 15 T cell receptor beta chains below, sequenced in a study of blood T cell repertoires in COVID-19. The repertoire was sequenced with immunoSEQ multiplex PCR; TCRdb's copy has only in-frame clones and lacks some. Of 260,000 or so clones in the sample, 88% were seen once. The sequenced sample consisted of peripheral blood. Receptor source: a human donor in a cohort sampled during active COVID-19.

This sequence joins TRBV5-1 and TRBJ2-5, with a possible D match to TRBD1 (6 bases). The length of the CDR3 is 13 residues. Germline V gives CDR1 SGHRS, CDR2 YFSETQ. V was cut by 2 bases and J by 5 bases, with 10 bases left in between. The CDR3 reads CASSFGQLETQYF. The CDR3 DNA reads as TGCGCCAGCAGCTTTGGACAGTTGGAGACCCAGTACTTC. Combining the CDR3 with reference TRBV5-1 and TRBJ2-5 gives the whole variable domain KAGVTQTPRYLIKTRGQQVTLSCSPISGHRSVSWYQQTPGQGLQFLFEYFSETQRNKGNFPGRFSGRQFSNSRSEMNVSTLELGDSALYLCASSFGQLETQYFGPGTRLLVL.

CDR3 DNA sequence: TGTGCCAGCAGCTTAGGTCTAGCGGGATTCACCGGGGAGCTGTTTTTT. This encodes CASSLGLAGFTGELFF. This chain joins TRBV11-3 and TRBJ2-2, with TRBD2 identical over 9 bases. V lost 1 base, J lost 4 bases, and 4 bases stayed unmatched. The CDR3 runs 16 residues. Germline CDR1 is SGHNT and CDR2 is YENEEA.

The chain combines TRBV7-9 with TRBJ2-2; 8 bases are a match to TRBD1. The V segment lost 5 bases and the J segment 1 base; nucleotides outside the gene matches: 6. Germline CDR1 SEHNR, CDR2 FQNEAQ (reference sequence). The CDR3 has 16 residues. The CDR3 spells CASSPPGQENTGELFF. In nucleotides, the CDR3 is TGTGCCAGCAGCCCGCCGGGACAGGAGAACACCGGGGAGCTGTTTTTT.

This clone has just one count. The chain combines TRBV2 with TRBJ1-3, with D unclear. Trimming stripped 2 bases from V and 0 bases from J, with 5 bases between. Germline CDR1 and CDR2: SNHLY and FYNNEI. The CDR3 runs to 14 residues. This chain's CDR3 is CASSETVSGNTIYF. The CDR3 DNA follows: TGTGCCAGCAGTGAAACAGTCTCTGGAAACACCATATATTTT.

The V and J genes are TRBV19 and TRBJ2-7; 11 positions match TRBD1. Germline lookup yields CDR1 LNHDA and CDR2 SQIVND (reference sequence). The V and J ends lost 4 bases and 5 bases, in that order; junction bases with no gene match: 4. This CDR3 is built from 14 residues. The CDR3 loop is CASSKDRGPNEQYF. The CDR3 DNA follows: TGTGCCAGTAGTAAGGACAGGGGGCCCAACGAGCAGTACTTC.

The rearrangement uses TRBV4-3 and TRBJ1-1; 8 bases fit TRBD1. Germline V lookup: CDR1 LGHNA, CDR2 YSLEER. The CDR3 extends over 18 amino acids. J lost 0 bases, V lost 3 bases, and 12 bases had no gene match. CDR3 in DNA: TGCGCCAGCAGCCAGTGGACAGGGAGGGAGATCATGAACACTGAAGCTTTCTTT. This codes for CASSQWTGREIMNTEAFF.

CDR3 sequence: CASSKDYRGTEAFF. CDR3 DNA sequence: TGTGCCAGCAGCAAAGATTACAGGGGGACTGAAGCTTTCTTT. The V gene is TRBV21-1, the J gene TRBJ1-1; the table assigns TRBD1, which was not confirmed against the DNA. TRBV21-1 is classified as a pseudogene. This CDR3 contains 14 residues.

The chain has TRBV27 and TRBJ2-7, with TRBD1 matching 9 bases. The germline V gene has CDR1 MNHEY and CDR2 SMNVEV (reference sequence). After removal of 5 bases from V and 2 bases from J, the junction contained 4 bases not matched to a gene. The CDR3 has 14 amino acids. CDR3 bases: TGTGCCAGCAGTCCACGACAGGGGGCCTACGAGCAGTACTTC. Encoded protein: CASSPRQGAYEQYF.

The V call is TRBV2, the J call TRBJ1-5; D is perhaps TRBD1 (6 bases). Trimming shortened V by 5 bases and J by 7 bases, and 12 bases separated the two germline ends. The CDR3 contains 13 residues. CDR1 is SNHLY and CDR2 is FYNNEI in the germline V gene. CDR3 residues: CASSQGMYQPQHF. In nucleotides, the CDR3 is TGTGCCAGCAGTCAGGGGATGTACCAGCCCCAGCATTTT.

This clone was observed at least ten times. This chain joins TRBV5-1 and TRBJ1-2, with 12 bases aligning to TRBD1. The germline CDR1 and CDR2 sequences are SGHRS and YFSETQ. The CDR3 spans 16 residues. Trimming at V came to 5 bases and at J to 5 bases, leaving 10 bases not matched to a gene. The CDR3 DNA reads as TGCGCCAGCAGTCTGGCGGGACAGGGGGCATGGTATGGCTACACCTTC. Amino acid sequence: CASSLAGQGAWYGYTF. The variable domain in full, completed from reference TRBV5-1 and TRBJ1-2, reads KAGVTQTPRYLIKTRGQQVTLSCSPISGHRSVSWYQQTPGQGLQFLFEYFSETQRNKGNFPGRFSGRQFSNSRSEMNVSTLELGDSALYLCASSLAGQGAWYGYTFGSGTRLTVV.

The gene calls are TRBV6-2 or TRBV6-3 and TRBJ2-7, with 7 nucleotides matching TRBD1. The junction had 14 bases not matched to a gene; V was cut back by 6 bases and J by 0 bases. Germline lookup yields CDR1 MNHEY and CDR2 SVGEGT. The CDR3 length is 17 residues. The CDR3: CASRPLLARDSSYEQYF. CDR3 sequence (DNA): TGTGCCAGCAGACCTCTTCTCGCCAGGGACAGCTCCTACGAGCAGTACTTC.

The gene calls are TRBV28 and TRBJ2-7; a weak D match, TRBD2 (5 bases). Germline V lookup: CDR1 MDHEN, CDR2 SYDVKM. V was trimmed by 7 bases and J by 5 bases, leaving 18 bases between them. The CDR3 sequence is 14 residues long. CDR3 sequence: CASTPLARDDEQYF. The CDR3 DNA sequence: TGTGCCAGCACCCCTCTAGCCCGAGACGACGAGCAGTACTTC.

Of note for this clone: A much larger clone sits a single nucleotide away, making a read error possible. The same CDR3 arises from other DNA sequences in this sample as well. This chain joins TRBV12-3 or TRBV12-4 and TRBJ2-7, with D unresolved. Trimming shortened V by 4 bases and J by 3 bases, and 4 bases separated the two germline ends. This CDR3 spans 11 amino acids. The CDR3, as DNA: TGTGCCAGCAGTTCCCTCTACGAGCAGTACTTC. Translating it yields CASSSLYEQYF.

The chain joins TRBV11-2 to TRBJ1-5; weak D call: TRBD1 (5 bases). V lost 1 base, J lost 7 bases, and 8 bases lay in between. The CDR3 sequence is 13 residues long. From germline, CDR1 is SGHAT and CDR2 FQNNGV. Here the CDR3 DNA reads TGTGCCAGCAGCTTAGGGGAGGGGCAGCCCCAGCATTTT. It encodes CASSLGEGQPQHF.

The chain recombines TRBV6-5 with TRBJ1-1; D uncertain. Germline CDR1 MNHEY, CDR2 SVGAGI. The germline V and J ends were trimmed by 3 bases and 0 bases, with 8 bases remaining between them. The CDR3 runs 14 residues. The CDR3 loop reads CASSYSSVNTEAFF. The CDR3 nucleotides read TGTGCCAGCAGTTATTCCTCAGTGAACACTGAAGCTTTCTTT.